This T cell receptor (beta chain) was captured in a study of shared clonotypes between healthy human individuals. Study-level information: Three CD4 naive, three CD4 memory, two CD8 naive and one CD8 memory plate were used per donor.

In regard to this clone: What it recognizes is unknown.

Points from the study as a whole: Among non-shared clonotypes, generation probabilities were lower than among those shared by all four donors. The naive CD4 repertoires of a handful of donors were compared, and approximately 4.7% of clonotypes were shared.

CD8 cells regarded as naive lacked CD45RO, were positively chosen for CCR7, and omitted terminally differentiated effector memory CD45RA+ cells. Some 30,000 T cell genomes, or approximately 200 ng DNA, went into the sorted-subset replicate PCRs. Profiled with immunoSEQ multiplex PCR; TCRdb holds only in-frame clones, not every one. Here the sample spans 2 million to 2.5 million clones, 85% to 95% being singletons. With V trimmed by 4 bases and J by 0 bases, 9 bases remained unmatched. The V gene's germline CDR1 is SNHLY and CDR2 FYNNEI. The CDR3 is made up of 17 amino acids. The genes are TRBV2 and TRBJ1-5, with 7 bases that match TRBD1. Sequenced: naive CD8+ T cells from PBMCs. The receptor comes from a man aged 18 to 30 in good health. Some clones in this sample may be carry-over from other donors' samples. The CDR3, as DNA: TGTGCCAGCAGTGCGCCGCGGGGACAGAATAGCAATCAGCCCCAGCATTTT. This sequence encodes CASSAPRGQNSNQPQHF.